The source of this TCR beta chain is a study of cytomegalovirus exposure and HLA in healthy donors. About the research overall: Samples from HLA-typed donors yielded around 79 million unique TCRs in an early data release. General study results and limits: From TCR beta sequences, most subjects' HLA-A and HLA-B alleles were reportedly predicted accurately. TRBV6-2, TRBV6-3 and some other V segments were excluded as indistinguishable.

In regard to this clone: Its specificity is unknown.

In the PCR, 60 Vbeta and 13 Jbeta primers were used. The method was immunoSEQ multiplex PCR; TCRdb's version includes in-frame clones alone and lacks a portion of them. The table has approximately 100,000 clones, around three quarters seen once. This CDR3 region has 14 residues. V was trimmed by 8 bases and J by 2 bases, leaving 16 bases between them. CDR1 LNHDA and CDR2 SQIVND come from the germline V gene (reference sequence). The origin of this receptor is a woman aged 18 to 35 in good health and CMV-seropositive. The sequencing sample was made of PBMCs. This sequence joins TRBV19 and TRBJ2-7, with D tentatively TRBD1 (6 bases). The CDR3: CASGAEGVPYEQYF. DNA of the CDR3: TGTGCCAGTGGGGCCGAGGGGGTGCCCTACGAGCAGTACTTC.